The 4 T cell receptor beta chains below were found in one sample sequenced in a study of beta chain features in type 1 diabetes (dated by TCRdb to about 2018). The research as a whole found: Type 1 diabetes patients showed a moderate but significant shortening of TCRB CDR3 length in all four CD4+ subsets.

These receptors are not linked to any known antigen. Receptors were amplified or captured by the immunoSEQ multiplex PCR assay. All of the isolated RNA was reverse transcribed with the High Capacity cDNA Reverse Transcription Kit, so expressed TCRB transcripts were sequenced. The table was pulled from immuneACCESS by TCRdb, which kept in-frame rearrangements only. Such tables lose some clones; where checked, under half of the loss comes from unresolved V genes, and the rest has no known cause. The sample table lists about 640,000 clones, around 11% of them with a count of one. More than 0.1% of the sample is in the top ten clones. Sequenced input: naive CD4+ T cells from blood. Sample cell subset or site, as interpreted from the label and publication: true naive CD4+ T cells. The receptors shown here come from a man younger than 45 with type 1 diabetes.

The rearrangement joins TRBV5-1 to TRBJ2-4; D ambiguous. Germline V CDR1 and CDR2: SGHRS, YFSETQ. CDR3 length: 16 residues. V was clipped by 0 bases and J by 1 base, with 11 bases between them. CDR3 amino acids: CASSLAPAVAKNIQYF. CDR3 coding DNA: TGCGCCAGCAGCTTGGCCCCAGCTGTTGCCAAAAACATTCAGTACTTC.

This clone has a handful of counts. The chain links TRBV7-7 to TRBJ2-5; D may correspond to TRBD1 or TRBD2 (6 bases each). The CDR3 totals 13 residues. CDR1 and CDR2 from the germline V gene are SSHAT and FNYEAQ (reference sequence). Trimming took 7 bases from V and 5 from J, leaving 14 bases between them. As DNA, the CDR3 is TGTGCCAGCACCTCGGGGGCAGGGGAGACCCAGTACTTC. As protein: CASTSGAGETQYF.

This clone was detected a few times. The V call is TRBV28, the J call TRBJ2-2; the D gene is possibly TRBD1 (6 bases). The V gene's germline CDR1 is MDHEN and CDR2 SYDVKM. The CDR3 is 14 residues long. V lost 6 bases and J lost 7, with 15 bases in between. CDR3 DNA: TGTGCCAGCAGCCCTTCTCCAGGGGTCGGGGAGCTGTTTTTT. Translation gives CASSPSPGVGELFF.

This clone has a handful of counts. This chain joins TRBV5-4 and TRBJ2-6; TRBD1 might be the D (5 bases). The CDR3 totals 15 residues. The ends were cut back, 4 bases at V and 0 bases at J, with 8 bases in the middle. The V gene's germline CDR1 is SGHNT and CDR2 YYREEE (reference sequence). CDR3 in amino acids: CASSVDSSGANVLTF. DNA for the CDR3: TGTGCCAGCAGCGTTGACAGCTCTGGGGCCAACGTCCTGACTTTC.